The entry below describes one T cell receptor (beta chain). This sample was included in a study of blood T cell repertoires in COVID-19. The V segment lost 4 bases and the J segment 6 bases; nucleotides outside the gene matches: 4. This CDR3 is built from 13 residues. Under the authors' procedure: Nucleated cell counts were estimated from reference gene primer amplification. The protocol was immunoSEQ multiplex PCR, while the TCRdb copy is restricted to in-frame clones and leaves out a portion. V, J and clone size are those of that table, while D and trimming were read from the DNA. The sample lists under 150,000 clones, approximately 84% occurring once.

The genes are TRBV12-3 or TRBV12-4 and TRBJ2-3, with TRBD1 matching over 7 bases. The sequenced sample was peripheral blood. The clonotype comes from a human donor in a cohort sampled during active COVID-19. The chain's CDR3 is CASSWTGGDTQYF. In DNA form, the CDR3 reads TGTGCCAGCAGTTGGACAGGAGGTGATACGCAGTATTTT.